This paragraph reports one T cell receptor (beta chain). The data are from a study of T cell responses to AZD1222 COVID-19 vaccine. Assay: immunoSEQ multiplex PCR; the TCRdb copy retains only in-frame clones and omits some. Here the sample spans roughly 130,000 clones, 87% being singletons. The trim removed 2 bases at V and 1 base at J, leaving 3 bases unmatched. This CDR3 has 16 amino acids. The V gene's germline CDR1 is LGHDT and CDR2 YNNKEL (reference sequence). The TCR originated in an adult in good health. This material consisted of peripheral blood, taken on day 0 of AZD1222 vaccination. V and J are TRBV3-1 (or the pseudogene TRBV3-2) and TRBJ1-5, with TRBD1 matching 9 bases. The CDR3 protein is CASSQTGTGSNQPQHF. The CDR3 nucleotides are TGTGCCAGCAGCCAAACCGGGACAGGGAGCAATCAGCCCCAGCATTTT.